This T cell receptor (beta chain) is drawn from a study of blood T cells in healthy people across ages (dated by TCRdb to between 2015 and 2016). In the study overall: In model experiments, template switching captured about one uniquely barcoded TCR beta cDNA molecule for every two T cells. To track age-related changes in TCR beta repertoire diversity, the study relied on deep sequencing normalized with unique cDNA molecular identifiers. The donors were split into four age groups: young (average 16 years), middle-aged (nearly 40), aged (roughly 65) and long-lived (about 74). Donors of different ages were randomly distributed across sequencing lanes to avoid experimental bias. For two donors (one aged 18 to 29 and one aged 80 or older), the study analyzed two additional independent replicas of 1 million unique cDNA reads from the same blood draw.

Systemically healthy Caucasian individuals from Russia, 35 to 50 in total and aged roughly 6 to 100 years, were included as donors. Each donor gave 8.5 to 10 milliliters of peripheral blood, collected into EDTA-treated Vacutainer tubes. Ficoll-Paque density-gradient centrifugation was used to isolate PBMCs, with at least 7 million per sample. Total RNA, at least 6 micrograms per sample, was extracted from PBMCs with Trizol reagent. Naive CD45RAhigh/CD27high T cell percentages were measured by flow cytometry on a PBMC aliquot from every donor. Broad study findings and their caveats: The percentage of naive T cells measured by flow cytometry correlated strongly with observed TCR beta diversity. Compared with the aged group, the long-lived group had more naive CD4+ T cells, fewer expanded clones and increased TCR diversity, a pattern suggesting age selection. Bulk unsorted PBMC profiling prevented conclusive comparison of naive and antigen-experienced compartments. Because the CMV infection status of the donors was unknown, age-related changes in expanded clonotypes may potentially have been confounded. Estimates of total diversity based on one million sequenced T cells were regarded as lower bounds and as underestimates. As age increased, observed TCR beta diversity per million T cells dropped in a roughly linear way, and a significant reduction was already evident by age 40.

Receptors were amplified or captured by 5' RACE. The reads were generated on an Illumina HiSeq 2500. A second PCR of roughly 7 to 12 cycles was performed with a sample-barcoded 5' primer and a J-beta primer mix. Each TCR beta cDNA molecule received a unique molecular identifier from a template-switch 5' adaptor carrying 12 random nucleotides. Each sample yielded at least 2.5 million CDR3-containing paired-end reads. First-strand cDNA synthesis was performed from all RNA using the Mint cDNA synthesis kit, with priming by a TRBC-specific oligonucleotide. All cDNA was treated with uracil-DNA glycosylase and then went through a first 18-cycle PCR with the universal primers M1SS and BC2_uni_R. The published analysis was carried out like this. Each sample was normalized by randomly selecting 1 million high-quality reads, each carrying a distinct molecular identifier. Reads with shared molecular identifiers were discarded instead of being binned into consensus sequences. MiTCR, with a Q25 quality threshold and the strictest error-elimination algorithm, was used for CDR3 identification, clonotype clustering and error correction. Lower-bound total TCR beta diversity was estimated with a nonparametric unseen species model using Euler transformation. Starting from the raw public reads, TCRdb applied fastp trimming at Q25, assembled clones with MiXCR and retained in-frame beta chains. Identical CDR3 proteins give one entry, which carries the most common genes and DNA. In this record, the V and J calls reflect TCRdb's handling and not the investigators' own analysis. The table for this sample lists a few hundred thousand distinct CDR3 sequences; about 26% of them were counted only once. The ten largest account for roughly 18% of the sample.

As to this clonotype: Which antigen it targets is not known. No base-level quality is on record; no much larger clone is a single base apart.

The germline V gene specifies MNHNS as CDR1 and SASEGT as CDR2. V is cut by 10 bases and J by 0 bases, and the space between the germline ends is 12 bases. Measured from the cysteine to the phenylalanine, the CDR3 is 13 residues long. The retained sequence is limited to the CDR3, 39 bases, with the frame set at the first base. The sequence was obtained from a woman between 70 and 85 years old in good health. The chain joins TRBV6-1 to TRBJ1-2; no D gene call is confident. The sequenced sample was blood. The CDR3 corresponds to CATRAPSNYGYTF. The nucleotide sequence reads as follows: TGTGCCACTCGGGCGCCCTCTAACTATGGCTACACCTTC.